One T cell receptor (beta chain) is described in this entry. The antigen is not known. This sample was included in a study of cytomegalovirus exposure and HLA in healthy donors. General study points: Analysis was carried out at a later point, and it linked a missense DCLRE1C variant to TCR beta V- and J-gene trimming. Rare TCR sequences dominated, though some public TCRs recurred in many donors. The study labeled 150 or so TCR beta chains cytomegalovirus-associated. In a later analysis, a genetic analysis reported fewer productive-TCR N-insertions in an Asian-associated ancestry cluster than the cohort average.

The PCR had 60 Vbeta and 13 Jbeta primers. Profiled with immunoSEQ multiplex PCR; TCRdb holds only in-frame clones, not every one. The sample records approximately 140,000 clones, 65% to 90% being singletons. The germline V gene encodes CDR1 LGHNA and CDR2 YNFKEQ. V dropped 4 bases and J dropped 1; count of bases not matched to a gene: 9. The CDR3 totals 16 residues. J is TRBJ2-7 and V is TRBV4-2, with 8 bases matching TRBD2. Material: PBMCs. The TCR sequence derives from a girl aged 2 to 9 in good health and CMV-seronegative. The CDR3 reads CASSPYMASGSYEQYF. DNA for the CDR3: TGTGCCAGCAGCCCTTACATGGCTAGCGGGTCCTACGAGCAGTACTTC.